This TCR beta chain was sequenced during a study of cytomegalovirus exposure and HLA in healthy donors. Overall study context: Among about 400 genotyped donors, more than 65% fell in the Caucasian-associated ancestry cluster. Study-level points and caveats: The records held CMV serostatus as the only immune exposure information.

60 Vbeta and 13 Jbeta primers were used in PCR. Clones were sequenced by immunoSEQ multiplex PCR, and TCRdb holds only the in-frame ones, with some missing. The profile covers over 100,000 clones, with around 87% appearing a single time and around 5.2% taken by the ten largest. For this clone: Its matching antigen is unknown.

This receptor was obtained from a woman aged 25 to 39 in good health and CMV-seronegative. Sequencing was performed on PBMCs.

In nucleotides, the CDR3 is TGTGCCAGCAGCTTAGGGCTACCCACAGATACGCAGTATTTT. Translating it yields CASSLGLPTDTQYF. This rearrangement joins TRBV7-3 to TRBJ2-3; no firm D call. The germline CDR1 and CDR2 sequences are SGHTA and FQGTGA. V lost 2 bases and J 2 bases, leaving 8 bases between the germline ends. This CDR3 has 14 amino acids.